Sequencing of this T cell receptor (beta chain) was carried out in a study of Ad26.COV2.S vaccination and SARS-CoV-2 variants. Study as a whole: Donor got 5x10^10 or 1x10^11 viral particles of Ad26.COV2.S. Study-wide results and caveats: The breadth of spike-specific CD8+ and CD4+ T cell responses after vaccination was reportedly substantial. Breadth of non-spike TCRs did not differ between vaccinees and placebo recipients.

The assay was immunoSEQ multiplex PCR, and TCRdb's table has in-frame clones only and misses some. The sample shows about 330,000 clones, 75% to 90% of them seen only once. Treatment defined: around 19 received Ad26.COV2.S at low or high dose, single or two shots; a few received placebo; per-sample allocation not given. Day 63 after the first vaccine or placebo injection was the time point for sampling. This person who donated was an adult of 18-55 years in Boston. With regard to this clone: Its antigen is as yet unknown.

The clonotype comes from a person between 18 and 60 years old who received the Ad26.COV2.S COVID-19 vaccine or a placebo. The sequencing used peripheral blood, collected in a trial of Ad26.COV2.S vaccine versus placebo.

CDR3: CASSFRVKDTEAFF. CDR3 DNA: TGTGCCAGCAGCTTCAGGGTGAAGGACACTGAAGCTTTCTTT. The chain joins TRBV5-4 to TRBJ1-1, with a tentative D call TRBD1 (5 bases). Germline loops: CDR1 SGHNT, CDR2 YYREEE (reference sequence). The CDR3 totals 14 residues. Trimming shortened V by 2 bases and J by 3 bases, and 11 bases separated the two germline ends.